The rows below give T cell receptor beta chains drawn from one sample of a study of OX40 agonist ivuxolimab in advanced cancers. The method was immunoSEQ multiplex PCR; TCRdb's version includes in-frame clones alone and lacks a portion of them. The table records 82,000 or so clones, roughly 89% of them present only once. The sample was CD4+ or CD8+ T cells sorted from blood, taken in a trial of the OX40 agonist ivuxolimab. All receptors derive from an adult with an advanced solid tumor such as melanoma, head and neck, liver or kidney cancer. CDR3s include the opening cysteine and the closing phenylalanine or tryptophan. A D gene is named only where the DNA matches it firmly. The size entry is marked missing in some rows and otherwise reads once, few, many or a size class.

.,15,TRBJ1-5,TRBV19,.,CASSISGLSNQPQHF,TGTGCCAGTAGTATAAGTGGGCTGAGCAATCAGCCCCAGCATTTT
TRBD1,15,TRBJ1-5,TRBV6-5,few,CASSGSGGLGQPQHF,TGTGCCAGCAGTGGATCAGGGGGCCTAGGACAGCCCCAGCATTTT
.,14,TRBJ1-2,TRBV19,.,CASSIQGGNYGYTF,TGTGCCAGTAGTATCCAGGGTGGTAACTATGGCTACACCTTC
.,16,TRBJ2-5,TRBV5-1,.,CASSERDGGIGETQYF,TGCGCCAGCAGCGAGAGGGACGGGGGAATAGGAGAGACCCAGTACTTC
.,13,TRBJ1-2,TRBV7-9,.,CASSKESIQGYTF,TGTGCCAGTAGTAAAGAGAGTATACAGGGCTACACCTTC
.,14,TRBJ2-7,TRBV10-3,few,CAISALTSRMEQYF,TGTGCCATCAGTGCCTTAACTAGCAGAATGGAGCAGTACTTC
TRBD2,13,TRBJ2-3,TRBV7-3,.,CASSPGGADTQYF,TGTGCCAGCAGCCCCGGGGGGGCAGATACGCAGTATTTT
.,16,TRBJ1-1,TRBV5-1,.,CASSLDGGRGNTEAFF,TGCGCCAGCAGCTTGGATGGAGGCCGGGGTAACACTGAAGCTTTCTTT
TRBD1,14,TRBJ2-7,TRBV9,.,CASSMTGSSYEQYF,TGTGCCAGCAGCATGACAGGGAGCTCCTACGAGCAGTACTTC
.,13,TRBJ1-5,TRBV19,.,CASSGEGAQPQHF,TGTGCCAGTAGTGGGGAAGGGGCTCAGCCCCAGCATTTT
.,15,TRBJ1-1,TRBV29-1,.,CSVEGGRPVNTEAFF,TGCAGCGTTGAAGGGGGACGTCCCGTGAACACTGAAGCTTTCTTT
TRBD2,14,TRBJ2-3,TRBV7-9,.,CASEGLAGGDTQYF,TGTGCCAGCGAGGGGCTAGCGGGGGGAGATACGCAGTATTTT
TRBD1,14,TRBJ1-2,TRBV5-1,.,CASSGGTAWEGYTF,TGCGCCAGCAGCGGAGGGACAGCCTGGGAAGGCTACACCTTC
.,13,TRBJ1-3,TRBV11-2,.,CASMMVDGNTIYF,TGTGCCAGCATGATGGTCGACGGAAACACCATATATTTT
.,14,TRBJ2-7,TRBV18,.,CASSPGVRDAEQYF,TGTGCCAGCTCACCGGGGGTAAGGGATGCCGAGCAGTACTTC
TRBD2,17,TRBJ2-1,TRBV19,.,CASSIGESSGGYNEQFF,TGTGCCAGTAGTATAGGGGAATCTAGCGGGGGTTACAATGAGCAGTTCTTC
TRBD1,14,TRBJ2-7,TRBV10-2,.,CASREGTGGYEQYF,TGCGCCAGCAGGGAAGGGACAGGGGGCTACGAGCAGTACTTC
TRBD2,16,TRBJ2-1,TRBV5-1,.,CASSLGLAGGRNEQFF,TGCGCCAGCAGCTTGGGACTAGCGGGAGGGAGGAATGAGCAGTTCTTC
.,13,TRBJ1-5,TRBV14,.,CASSQDLGQPQHF,TGTGCCAGCAGCCAAGATCTGGGGCAGCCCCAGCATTTT
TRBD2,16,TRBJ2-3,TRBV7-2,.,CASRLAGGHSTDTQYF,TGTGCCAGCAGACTAGCGGGGGGGCATAGCACAGATACGCAGTATTTT
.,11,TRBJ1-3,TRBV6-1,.,CASTGGNTIYF,TGTGCCAGCACGGGTGGAAACACCATATATTTT
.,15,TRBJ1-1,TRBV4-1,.,CASSQATRPGAEAFF,TGCGCCAGCAGCCAAGCGACACGGCCTGGGGCTGAAGCTTTCTTT
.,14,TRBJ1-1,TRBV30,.,CAWSETGRNTEAFF,TGTGCCTGGAGTGAGACAGGAAGGAACACTGAAGCTTTCTTT
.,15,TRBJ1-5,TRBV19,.,CASTPGRFLSGAQHF,TGTGCCAGTACCCCGGGCAGGTTTCTTTCCGGGGCCCAGCATTTT
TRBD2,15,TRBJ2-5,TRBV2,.,CASSGAGGPGETQYF,TGTGCCAGCAGTGGAGCGGGAGGGCCCGGAGAGACCCAGTACTTC
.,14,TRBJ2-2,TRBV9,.,CASRLAPNTGELFF,TGTGCCAGCAGATTAGCCCCGAACACCGGGGAGCTGTTTTTT
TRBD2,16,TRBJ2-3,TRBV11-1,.,CASSSRLAGGPDTQYF,TGTGCCAGCAGCTCCCGACTAGCGGGGGGGCCCGATACGCAGTATTTT